Listed below are T cell receptor beta chains from one sample, sequenced in a study of identical twins. One entry per CDR3 protein results from TCRdb running MiXCR on the 5' RACE reads. This sample carries 240,000 or so distinct CDR3 sequences, about 10% of them seen once, and the ten largest clones take 9% to 10%. Sequenced input: memory T cells sorted from blood. Every receptor here comes from a man aged 45-65 years in good health. Each CDR3 is given with its conserved first and last residue. A D gene is named only where the DNA matches it firmly. Part of the rows lack a size; the others show once, few, many or a class for expanded clones.

clone size,J gene,D gene,V gene,CDR3 protein,CDR3 DNA
.,TRBJ2-3,.,TRBV6-2/TRBV6-3,CASRTGPNTDTQYF,TGTGCCAGCAGAACCGGGCCTAACACAGATACGCAGTATTTT
many,TRBJ2-2,.,TRBV12-3/TRBV12-4,CASSLGFTGELFF,TGTGCCAGCAGTCTGGGCTTCACCGGGGAGCTGTTTTTT
many,TRBJ2-3,TRBD2,TRBV9,CASSVLAGSSTDTQYF,TGTGCCAGCAGCGTACTAGCGGGTTCTAGCACAGATACGCAGTATTTT
many,TRBJ1-1,.,TRBV5-1,CASSRGQGPTEAFF,TGCGCCAGCAGCCGCGGCCAGGGCCCTACTGAAGCTTTCTTT
.,TRBJ2-7,TRBD2,TRBV6-1,CASSLAGTSYEQYF,TGTGCCAGCAGTCTAGCGGGAACTAGCTACGAGCAGTACTTC
many,TRBJ1-2,.,TRBV3-1,CASSPPAGEYGYTF,TGTGCCAGCAGCCCCCCCGCAGGCGAATATGGCTACACCTTC
many,TRBJ2-4,TRBD1,TRBV20-1,CSADPGQGKNIQYF,TGCAGTGCTGACCCGGGACAGGGGAAAAACATTCAGTACTTC
many,TRBJ2-1,TRBD2,TRBV4-3,CASSQDWEGQDNEQFF,TGCGCCAGCAGCCAAGATTGGGAGGGCCAGGACAATGAGCAGTTCTTC
once,TRBJ2-7,.,TRBV10-3,CATRGTEKDEQYF,TGTGCCACCCGGGGTACCGAGAAAGACGAGCAGTACTTC
few,TRBJ2-7,TRBD1,TRBV3-1,CASSHRDRGQVSYEQYF,TGTGCCAGCAGCCATCGGGACAGGGGACAAGTTTCCTACGAGCAGTACTTC
many,TRBJ2-2,.,TRBV11-1,CASSFSYTGELFF,TGTGCCAGCAGCTTCAGCTACACCGGGGAGCTGTTTTTT
many,TRBJ2-1,.,TRBV7-8,CASSYRLVIEQFF,TGTGCCAGCAGCTACCGACTAGTGATTGAGCAGTTCTTC
few,TRBJ2-1,TRBD2,TRBV11-2,CASSLPELAGVYNEQFF,TGTGCCAGCAGCTTGCCCGAACTAGCGGGGGTTTACAATGAGCAGTTCTTC
many,TRBJ1-6,.,TRBV28,CASSLSQGNSPLHF,TGTGCCAGCAGTTTAAGTCAGGGGAATTCACCCCTCCACTTT
many,TRBJ1-2,.,TRBV27,CASSLSLPTVNYGYTF,TGTGCCAGCAGTTTATCCCTCCCGACGGTTAACTATGGCTACACCTTC
.,TRBJ2-7,.,TRBV25-1,CASRGGDHQYF,TGTGCCAGCAGGGGCGGGGACCACCAGTACTTC
many,TRBJ2-1,TRBD2,TRBV20-1,CSARSELAGVYEQFF,TGCAGTGCTAGGTCGGAACTAGCGGGAGTGTATGAGCAGTTCTTC
.,TRBJ2-1,TRBD2,TRBV20-1,CSARGAIAGGGYNEQFF,TGCAGTGCTAGAGGGGCCATAGCGGGAGGTGGGTACAATGAGCAGTTCTTC
many,TRBJ1-5,TRBD1,TRBV29-1,CSVGTGRHQPQHF,TGCAGCGTGGGGACAGGGAGGCATCAGCCCCAGCATTTT
many,TRBJ2-1,TRBD1,TRBV20-1,CSAPGDRGGEYNEQFF,TGCAGTGCTCCTGGGGACAGGGGGGGGGAGTACAATGAGCAGTTCTTC
many,TRBJ1-5,.,TRBV5-1,CASSLGGYSNQPQHF,TGCGCCAGCAGCTTGGGGGGTTATAGCAATCAGCCCCAGCATTTT
few,TRBJ2-1,TRBD2,TRBV28,CASRHLDATSGSFDYNEQFF,TGTGCCAGCAGGCACCTCGATGCGACTAGCGGGAGTTTTGACTACAATGAGCAGTTCTTC